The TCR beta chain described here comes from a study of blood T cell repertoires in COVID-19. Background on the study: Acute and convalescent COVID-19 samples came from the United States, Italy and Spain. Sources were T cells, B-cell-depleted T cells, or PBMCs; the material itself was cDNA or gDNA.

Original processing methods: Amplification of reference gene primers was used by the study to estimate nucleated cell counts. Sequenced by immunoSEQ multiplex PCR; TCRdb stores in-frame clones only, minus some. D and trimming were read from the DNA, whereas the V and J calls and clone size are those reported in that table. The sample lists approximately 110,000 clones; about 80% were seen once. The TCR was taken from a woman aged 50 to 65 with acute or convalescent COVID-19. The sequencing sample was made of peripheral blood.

The CDR3 spells CASSIQVGPTGPYGYTF. CDR3 sequence (DNA): TGTGCCAGTAGTATTCAAGTTGGGCCGACAGGACCCTATGGCTACACCTTC. The chain has TRBV19 and TRBJ1-2, with D possibly matching TRBD1 (6 bases). V shed 3 bases and J shed 4 bases, with 21 bases lying between them. The germline V gene has CDR1 LNHDA and CDR2 SQIVND (reference sequence). CDR3 size: 17 residues.